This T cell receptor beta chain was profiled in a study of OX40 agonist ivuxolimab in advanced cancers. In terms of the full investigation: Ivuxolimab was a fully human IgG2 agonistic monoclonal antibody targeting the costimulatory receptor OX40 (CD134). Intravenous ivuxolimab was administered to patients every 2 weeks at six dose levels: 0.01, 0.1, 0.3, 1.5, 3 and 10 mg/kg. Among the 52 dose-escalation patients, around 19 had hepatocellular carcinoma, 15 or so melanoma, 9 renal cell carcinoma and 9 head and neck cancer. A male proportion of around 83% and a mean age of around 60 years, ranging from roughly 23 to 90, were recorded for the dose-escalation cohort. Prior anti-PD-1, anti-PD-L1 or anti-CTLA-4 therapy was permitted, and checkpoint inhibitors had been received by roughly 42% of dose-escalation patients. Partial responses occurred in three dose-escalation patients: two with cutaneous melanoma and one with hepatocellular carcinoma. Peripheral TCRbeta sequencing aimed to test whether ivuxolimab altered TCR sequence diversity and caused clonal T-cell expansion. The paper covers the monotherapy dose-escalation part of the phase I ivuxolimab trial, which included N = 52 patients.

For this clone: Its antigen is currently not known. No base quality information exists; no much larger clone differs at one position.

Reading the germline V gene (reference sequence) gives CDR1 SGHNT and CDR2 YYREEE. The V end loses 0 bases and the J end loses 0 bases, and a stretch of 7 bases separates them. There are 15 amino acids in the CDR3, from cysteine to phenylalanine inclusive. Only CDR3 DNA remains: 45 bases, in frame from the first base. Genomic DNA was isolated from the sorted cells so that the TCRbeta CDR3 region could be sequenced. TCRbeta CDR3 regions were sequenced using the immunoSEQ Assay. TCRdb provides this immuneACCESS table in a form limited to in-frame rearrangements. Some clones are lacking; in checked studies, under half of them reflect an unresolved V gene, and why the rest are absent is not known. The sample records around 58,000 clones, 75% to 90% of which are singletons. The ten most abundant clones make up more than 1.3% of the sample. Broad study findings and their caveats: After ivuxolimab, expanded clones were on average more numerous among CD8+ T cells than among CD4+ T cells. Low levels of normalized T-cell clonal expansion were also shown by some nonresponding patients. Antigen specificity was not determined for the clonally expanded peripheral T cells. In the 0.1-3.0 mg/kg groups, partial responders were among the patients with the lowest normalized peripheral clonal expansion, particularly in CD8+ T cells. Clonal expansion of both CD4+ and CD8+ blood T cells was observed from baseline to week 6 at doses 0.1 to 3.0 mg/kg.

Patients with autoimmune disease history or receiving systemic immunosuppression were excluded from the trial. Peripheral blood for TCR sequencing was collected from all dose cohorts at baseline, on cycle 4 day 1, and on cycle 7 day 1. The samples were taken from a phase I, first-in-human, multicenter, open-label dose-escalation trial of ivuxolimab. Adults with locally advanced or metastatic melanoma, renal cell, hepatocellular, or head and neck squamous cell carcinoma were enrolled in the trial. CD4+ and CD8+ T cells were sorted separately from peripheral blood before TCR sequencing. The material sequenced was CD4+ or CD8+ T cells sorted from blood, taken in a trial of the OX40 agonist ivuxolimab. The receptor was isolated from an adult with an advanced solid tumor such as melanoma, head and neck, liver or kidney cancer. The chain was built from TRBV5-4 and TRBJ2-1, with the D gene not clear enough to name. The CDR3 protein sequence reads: CASSLDQSSYNEQFF. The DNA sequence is TGTGCCAGCAGCTTGGATCAGTCCTCCTACAATGAGCAGTTCTTC.